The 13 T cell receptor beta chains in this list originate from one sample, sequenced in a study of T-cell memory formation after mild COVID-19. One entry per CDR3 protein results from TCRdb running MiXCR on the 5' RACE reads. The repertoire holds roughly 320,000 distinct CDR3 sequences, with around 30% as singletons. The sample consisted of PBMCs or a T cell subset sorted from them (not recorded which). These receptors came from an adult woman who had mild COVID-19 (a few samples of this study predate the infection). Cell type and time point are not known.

The CDR3 region has the DNA TGTGCCAGCAGCGTAGCAGTTAGCTCCTACGAGCAGTACTTC. Translated: CASSVAVSSYEQYF. J is TRBJ2-7 and V is TRBV9; unclear D gene. The V gene lost 0 bases and the J gene lost 0 bases, with 7 bases spanning the gap. Germline CDR1 is SGDLS and CDR2 is YYNGEE. CDR3 length equals 14 residues.

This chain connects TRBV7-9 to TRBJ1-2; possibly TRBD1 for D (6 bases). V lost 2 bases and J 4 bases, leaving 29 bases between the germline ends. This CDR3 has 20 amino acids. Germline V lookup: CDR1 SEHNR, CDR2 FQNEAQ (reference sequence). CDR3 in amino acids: CASSLTPRDEGGAFVYGYTF. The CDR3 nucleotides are TGTGCCAGCAGCTTAACCCCGCGGGATGAAGGGGGGGCGTTTGTCTATGGCTACACCTTC.

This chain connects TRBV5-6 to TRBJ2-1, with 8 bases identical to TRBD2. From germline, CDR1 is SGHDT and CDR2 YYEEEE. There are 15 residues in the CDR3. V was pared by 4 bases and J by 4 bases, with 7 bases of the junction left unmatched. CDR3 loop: CASSPPGGGYNEQFF. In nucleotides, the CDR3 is TGTGCCAGCAGCCCTCCGGGGGGGGGTTACAATGAGCAGTTCTTC. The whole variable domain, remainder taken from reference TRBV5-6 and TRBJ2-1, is DAGVTQSPTHLIKTRGQQVTLRCSPKSGHDTVSWYQQALGQGPQFIFQYYEEEERQRGNFPDRFSGHQFPNYSSELNVNALLLGDSALYLCASSPPGGGYNEQFFGPGTRLTVL.

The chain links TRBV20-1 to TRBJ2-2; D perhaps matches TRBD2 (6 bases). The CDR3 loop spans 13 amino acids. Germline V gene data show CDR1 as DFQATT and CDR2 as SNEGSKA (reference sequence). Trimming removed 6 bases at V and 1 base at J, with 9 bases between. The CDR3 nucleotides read TGCAGTGCCTTGGGGGGGAACACCGGGGAGCTGTTTTTT. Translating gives CSALGGNTGELFF.

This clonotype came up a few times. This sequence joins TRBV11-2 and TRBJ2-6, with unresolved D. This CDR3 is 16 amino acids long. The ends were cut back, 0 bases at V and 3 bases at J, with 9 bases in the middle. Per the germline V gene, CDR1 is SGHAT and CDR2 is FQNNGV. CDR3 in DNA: TGTGCCAGCAGCTTAGATCGTCATATTGGGGCCAACGTCCTGACTTTC. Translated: CASSLDRHIGANVLTF. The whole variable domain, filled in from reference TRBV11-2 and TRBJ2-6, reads EAGVAQSPRYKIIEKRQSVAFWCNPISGHATLYWYQQILGQGPKLLIQFQNNGVVDDSQLPKDRFSAERLKGVDSTLKIQPAKLEDSAVYLCASSLDRHIGANVLTFGAGSRLTVL.

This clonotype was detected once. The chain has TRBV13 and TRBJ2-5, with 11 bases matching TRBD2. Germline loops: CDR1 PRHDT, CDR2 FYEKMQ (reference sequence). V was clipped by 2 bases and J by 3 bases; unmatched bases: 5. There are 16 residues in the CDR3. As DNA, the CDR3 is TGTGCCAGCAGCTTAAGTAGCGGGAGGGTTAAAGAGACCCAGTACTTC. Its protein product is CASSLSSGRVKETQYF.

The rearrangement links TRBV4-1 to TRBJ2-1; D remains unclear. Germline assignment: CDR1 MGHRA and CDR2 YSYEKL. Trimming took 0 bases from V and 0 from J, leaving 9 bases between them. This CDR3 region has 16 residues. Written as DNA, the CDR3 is TGCGCCAGCAGCCAAGAACCCCCCAGCTCCTACAATGAGCAGTTCTTC. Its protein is CASSQEPPSSYNEQFF.

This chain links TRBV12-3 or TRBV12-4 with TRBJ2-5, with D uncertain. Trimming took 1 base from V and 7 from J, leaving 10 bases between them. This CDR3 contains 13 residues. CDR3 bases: TGTGCCAGCAGTTTAGGTGGCCCGGGGACCCAGTACTTC. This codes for CASSLGGPGTQYF.

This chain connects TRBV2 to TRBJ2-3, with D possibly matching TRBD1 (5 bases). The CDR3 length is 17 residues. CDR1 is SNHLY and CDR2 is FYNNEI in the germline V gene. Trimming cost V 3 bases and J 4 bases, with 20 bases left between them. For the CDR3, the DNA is TGTGCCAGCAGTGACAGACCAGCAGGGAAGGGGCCAGATACGCAGTATTTT. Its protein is CASSDRPAGKGPDTQYF.

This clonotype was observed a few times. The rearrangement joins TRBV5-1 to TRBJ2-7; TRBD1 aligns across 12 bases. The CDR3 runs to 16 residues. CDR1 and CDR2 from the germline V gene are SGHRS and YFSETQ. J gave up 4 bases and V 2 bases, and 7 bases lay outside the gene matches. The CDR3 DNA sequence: TGCGCCAGCAGCTTAACCGGGACAGGGGGCGTTTACGAGCAGTACTTC. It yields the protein CASSLTGTGGVYEQYF.

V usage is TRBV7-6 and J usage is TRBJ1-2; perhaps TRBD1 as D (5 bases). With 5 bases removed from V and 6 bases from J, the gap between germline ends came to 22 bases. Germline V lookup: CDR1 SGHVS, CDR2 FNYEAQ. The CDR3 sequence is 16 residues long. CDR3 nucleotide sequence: TGTGCCAGCAGCCCGGTATGGACCTCTCGGGGGGATGGCTACACCTTC. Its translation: CASSPVWTSRGDGYTF.

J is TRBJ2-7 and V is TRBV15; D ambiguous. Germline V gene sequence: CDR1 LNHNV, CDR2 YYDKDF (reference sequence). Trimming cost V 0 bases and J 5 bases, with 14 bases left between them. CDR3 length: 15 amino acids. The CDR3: CATSRDTAPGDEQYF. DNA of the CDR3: TGTGCCACCAGCAGAGACACTGCCCCTGGGGACGAGCAGTACTTC.

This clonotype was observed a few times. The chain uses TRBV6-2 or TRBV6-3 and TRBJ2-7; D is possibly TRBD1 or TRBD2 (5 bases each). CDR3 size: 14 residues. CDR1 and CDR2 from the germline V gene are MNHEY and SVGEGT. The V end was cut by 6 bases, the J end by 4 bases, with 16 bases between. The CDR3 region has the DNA TGTGCCAGCAGCCGAACGGGGACCGGGTACGAGCAGTACTTC. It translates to CASSRTGTGYEQYF.